This T cell receptor beta chain was sequenced for a study of PD-1 blockade in classical Hodgkin lymphoma. Findings and limits, study-wide: Exclusion was applied to patients who started nivolumab under 1 year after ASCT. Before treatment, complete responders showed about the same diversity as newly diagnosed patients.

On this clone itself: Its specificity is unknown.

The method was immunoSEQ multiplex PCR; TCRdb's version includes in-frame clones alone and lacks a portion of them. The repertoire holds over 9,000 clones, 84% seen once, with less than 50% in the top ten. Each patient experienced a relapse that followed autologous stem cell transplantation, and brentuximab vedotin exposure varied. CD8+ T cell isolation from thawed PBMCs was performed by magnetic negative selection. Complete response, partial response or progressive disease was recorded as best response. V was pared by 4 bases and J by 7 bases, with 6 bases of the junction left unmatched. This CDR3 spans 13 amino acids. The germline CDR1 and CDR2 sequences are GTSNPN and SVGIG (reference sequence).

This receptor was taken from a human donor with classical Hodgkin lymphoma. The V call is TRBV30, the J call TRBJ2-2; 7 bases match TRBD2. The sample was CD8+ T cells from blood, taken at baseline. CDR3 in DNA: TGTGCCTGGACGGGAGGTTATGGCGGGGAGCTGTTTTTT. Translating gives CAWTGGYGGELFF.